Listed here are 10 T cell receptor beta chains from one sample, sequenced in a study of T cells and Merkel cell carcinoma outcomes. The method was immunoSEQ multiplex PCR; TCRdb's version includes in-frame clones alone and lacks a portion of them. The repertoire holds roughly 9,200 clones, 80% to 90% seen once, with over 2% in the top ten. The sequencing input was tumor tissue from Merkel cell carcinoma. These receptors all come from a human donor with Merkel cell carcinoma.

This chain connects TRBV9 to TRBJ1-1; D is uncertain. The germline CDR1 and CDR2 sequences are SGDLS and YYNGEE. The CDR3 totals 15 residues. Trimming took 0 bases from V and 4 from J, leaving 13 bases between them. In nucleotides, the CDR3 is TGTGCCAGCAGCGTAGCTGGAGGGATGGCCACTGAAGCTTTCTTT. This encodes CASSVAGGMATEAFF.

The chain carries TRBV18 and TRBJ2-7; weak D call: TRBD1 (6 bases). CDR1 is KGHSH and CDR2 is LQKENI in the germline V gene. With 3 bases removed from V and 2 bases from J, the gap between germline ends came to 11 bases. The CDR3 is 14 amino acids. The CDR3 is CASSPRQDTYEQYF. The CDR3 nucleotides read TGTGCCAGCTCACCTAGACAGGATACCTACGAGCAGTACTTC.

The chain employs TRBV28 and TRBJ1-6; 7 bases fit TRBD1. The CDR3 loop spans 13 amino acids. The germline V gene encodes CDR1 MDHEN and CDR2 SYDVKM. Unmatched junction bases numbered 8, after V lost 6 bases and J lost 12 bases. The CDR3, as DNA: TGTGCCAGCAGGACTGGGACAGCAAGACCCCTCCACTTT. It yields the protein CASRTGTARPLHF.

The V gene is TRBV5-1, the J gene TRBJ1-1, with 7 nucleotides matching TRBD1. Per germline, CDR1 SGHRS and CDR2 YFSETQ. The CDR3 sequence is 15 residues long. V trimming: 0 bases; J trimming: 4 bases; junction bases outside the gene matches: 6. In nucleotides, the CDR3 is TGCGCCAGCAGCTTGGGGAGACAGGGAGGCACTGAAGCTTTCTTT. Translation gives CASSLGRQGGTEAFF.

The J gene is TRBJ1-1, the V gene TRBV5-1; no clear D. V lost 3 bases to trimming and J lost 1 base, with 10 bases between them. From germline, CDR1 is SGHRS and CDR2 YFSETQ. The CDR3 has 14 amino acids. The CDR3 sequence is CASSSSPGNTEAFF. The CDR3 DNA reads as TGCGCCAGCAGCTCCTCCCCCGGGAACACTGAAGCTTTCTTT.

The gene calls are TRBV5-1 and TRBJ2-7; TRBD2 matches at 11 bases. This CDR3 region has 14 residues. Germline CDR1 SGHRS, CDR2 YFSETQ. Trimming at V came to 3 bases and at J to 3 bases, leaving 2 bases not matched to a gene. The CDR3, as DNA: TGCGCCAGCAGCTCCGGGACTAGCGGCTACGAGCAGTACTTC. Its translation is CASSSGTSGYEQYF.

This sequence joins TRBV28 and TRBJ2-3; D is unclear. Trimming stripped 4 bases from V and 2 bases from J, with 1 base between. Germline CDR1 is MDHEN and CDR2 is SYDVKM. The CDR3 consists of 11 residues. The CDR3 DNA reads TGTGCCAGCAGTTACACAGATACGCAGTATTTT. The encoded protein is CASSYTDTQYF. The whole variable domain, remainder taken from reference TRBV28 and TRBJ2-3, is DVKVTQSSRYLVKRTGEKVFLECVQDMDHENMFWYRQDPGLGLRLIYFSYDVKMKEKGDIPEGYSVSREKKERFSLILESASTNQTSMYLCASSYTDTQYFGPGTRLTVL.

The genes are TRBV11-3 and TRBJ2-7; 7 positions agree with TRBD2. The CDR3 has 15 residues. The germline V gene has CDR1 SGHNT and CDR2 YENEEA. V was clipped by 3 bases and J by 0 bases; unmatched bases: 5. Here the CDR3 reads CASSLGGGRSYEQYF. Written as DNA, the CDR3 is TGTGCCAGCAGCTTGGGGGGAGGGCGCTCCTACGAGCAGTACTTC.

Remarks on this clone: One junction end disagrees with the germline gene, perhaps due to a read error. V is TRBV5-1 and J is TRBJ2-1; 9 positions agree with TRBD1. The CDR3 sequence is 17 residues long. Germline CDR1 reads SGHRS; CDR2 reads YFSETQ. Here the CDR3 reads CASSLTPGTGLGNEQFF. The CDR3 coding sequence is TGCGCCAGCAGCTTGACTCCCGGGACAGGGTTGGGTAATGAGCAATTCTTC.

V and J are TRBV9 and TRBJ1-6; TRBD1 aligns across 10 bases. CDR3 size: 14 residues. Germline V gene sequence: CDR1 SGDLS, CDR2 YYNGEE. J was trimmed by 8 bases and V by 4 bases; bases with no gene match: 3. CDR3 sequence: CASSLTGGDSPLHF. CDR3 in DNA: TGTGCCAGCAGCTTGACAGGGGGCGATTCACCCCTCCACTTT.